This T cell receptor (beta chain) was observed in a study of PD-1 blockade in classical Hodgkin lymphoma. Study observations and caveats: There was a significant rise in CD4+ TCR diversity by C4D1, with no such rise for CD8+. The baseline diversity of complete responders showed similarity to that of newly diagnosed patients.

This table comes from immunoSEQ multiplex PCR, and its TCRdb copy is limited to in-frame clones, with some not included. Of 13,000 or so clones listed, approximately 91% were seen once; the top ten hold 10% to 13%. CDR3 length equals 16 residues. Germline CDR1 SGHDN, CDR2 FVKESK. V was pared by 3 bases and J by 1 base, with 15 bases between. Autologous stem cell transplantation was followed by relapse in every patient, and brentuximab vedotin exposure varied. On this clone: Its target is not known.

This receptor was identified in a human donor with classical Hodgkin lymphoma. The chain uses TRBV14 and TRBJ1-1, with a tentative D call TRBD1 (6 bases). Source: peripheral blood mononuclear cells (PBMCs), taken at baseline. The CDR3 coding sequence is TGTGCCAGCAGCCATCCCGCAGGGGTCGCGAACACTGAAGCTTTCTTT. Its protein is CASSHPAGVANTEAFF.